This record concerns one T cell receptor (beta chain) sequence. Antigen: not known. V shed 2 bases and J shed 7 bases, with 17 bases lying between them. Germline CDR1 and CDR2: MGHDK and SYGVNS. The CDR3 spans 16 residues. Surgery without prior neoadjuvant therapy was the treatment of the selected pancreatic ductal adenocarcinoma patients. Assay used: immunoSEQ multiplex PCR; TCRdb lists only in-frame clones, some missing. Of 100,000 or so clones in the sample, roughly 95% were seen once. The record originates from a study of T cells in pancreatic ductal adenocarcinoma. General study results and limits: Blood clonality (roughly 0.073) did not differ significantly from tumor (about 0.12). Unique clonotypes were roughly 7.2-fold more numerous in blood than in tumor.

The sequence came from a human donor with pancreatic ductal adenocarcinoma. What was sequenced was PBMCs. The chain uses TRBV25-1 and TRBJ1-4; D possibly corresponds to TRBD1 (5 bases). The CDR3, as DNA: TGTGCCAGCAGTGAACAGGGCGGTAGGAGCAGTGAAAAACTGTTTTTT. It translates to CASSEQGGRSSEKLFF.